This entry describes one T cell receptor beta chain. Its antigen is undetermined. This entry is derived from a study of T cell responses to AZD1222 COVID-19 vaccine. Study results and caveats: Females outnumbered males among donors, who were mostly white British; clonal diversity was possibly underestimated. Baseline seropositivity occurred in only a handful of AZD1222 recipients.

Profiled with immunoSEQ multiplex PCR; TCRdb holds only in-frame clones, not every one. Among about 150,000 clones listed, 90% were seen once. The CDR3 contains 15 residues. Germline V gives CDR1 ENHRY, CDR2 SYGVKD. V gave up 0 bases and J gave up 5 bases; unmatched junction bases: 6. The sequencing used peripheral blood, collected 28 days after the second AZD1222 dose. The TCR was taken from an adult who received the AZD1222 COVID-19 vaccine. The chain combines TRBV10-3 with TRBJ1-2; TRBD1 agrees at 7 bases. CDR3 coding DNA: TGTGCCATCAGTGAGTCGAAAGGGGGCGGATATGGCTACACCTTC. Translation: CAISESKGGGYGYTF.